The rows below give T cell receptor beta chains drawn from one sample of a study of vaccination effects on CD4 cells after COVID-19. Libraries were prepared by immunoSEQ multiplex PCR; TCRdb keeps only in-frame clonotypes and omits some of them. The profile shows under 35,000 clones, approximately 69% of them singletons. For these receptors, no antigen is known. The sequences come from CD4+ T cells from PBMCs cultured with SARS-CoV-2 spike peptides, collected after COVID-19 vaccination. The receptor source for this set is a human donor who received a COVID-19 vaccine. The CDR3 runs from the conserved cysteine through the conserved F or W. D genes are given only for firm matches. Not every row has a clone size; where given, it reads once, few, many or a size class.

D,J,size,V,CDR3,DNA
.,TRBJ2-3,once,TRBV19,CASSKDRLSTDTQYF,TGTGCCAGTAGTAAGGACAGACTAAGCACAGATACGCAGTATTTT
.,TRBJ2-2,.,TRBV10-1,CASSLTTGELFF,TGCGCCAGCAGCCTCACCACCGGGGAGCTGTTTTTT
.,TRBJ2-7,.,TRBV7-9,CASSLGGAYRAEQYF,TGTGCCAGCAGCTTAGGGGGGGCCTATAGGGCCGAGCAGTACTTC
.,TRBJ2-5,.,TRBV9,CASSADSKQETQYF,TGTGCCAGCAGCGCTGACAGTAAACAAGAGACCCAGTACTTC
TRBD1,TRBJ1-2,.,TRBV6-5,CASRVGQRANYGYTF,TGTGCCAGCAGGGTGGGACAGCGCGCTAACTATGGCTACACCTTC
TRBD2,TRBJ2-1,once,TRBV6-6,CASSPGLAGDNEQFF,TGTGCCAGCAGTCCTGGACTAGCGGGAGACAATGAGCAGTTCTTC
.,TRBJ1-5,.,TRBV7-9,CASSLDGTLGSTQPQHF,TGTGCCAGCAGCTTAGATGGAACTCTGGGGTCCACTCAGCCCCAGCATTTT
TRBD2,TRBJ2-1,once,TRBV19,CASSRRPGTSGNNNEQFF,TGTGCCAGTAGTCGGCGGCCCGGGACTAGCGGGAACAACAATGAGCAGTTCTTC
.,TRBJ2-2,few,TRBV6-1,CASSEALDTGELFF,TGTGCCAGCAGTGAAGCGCTAGACACCGGGGAGCTGTTTTTT
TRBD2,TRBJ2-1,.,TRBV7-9,CASSAGGNEQFF,TGTGCCAGCAGCGCGGGGGGCAATGAGCAGTTCTTC
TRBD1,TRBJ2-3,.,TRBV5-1,CASSLAGTGDTDTQYF,TGCGCCAGCAGCTTGGCCGGGACAGGGGACACAGATACGCAGTATTTT
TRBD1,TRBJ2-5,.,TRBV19,CASSRPGQKETQYF,TGTGCCAGTAGTCGTCCGGGACAGAAAGAGACCCAGTACTTC
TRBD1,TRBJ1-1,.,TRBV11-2,CASSSQARTGAEAFF,TGTGCCAGCAGCTCCCAAGCCCGGACAGGAGCTGAAGCTTTCTTT
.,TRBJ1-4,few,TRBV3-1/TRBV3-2,CASSQVASLRGEKLFF,TGTGCCAGCAGCCAAGTGGCATCGCTTCGCGGTGAAAAACTGTTTTTT
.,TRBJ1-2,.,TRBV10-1,CASSRTDNYGYTF,TGCGCCAGCAGTCGGACGGATAACTATGGCTACACCTTC
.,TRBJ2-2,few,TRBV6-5,CASSYRLAATGELFF,TGTGCCAGCAGTTACCGGTTAGCGGCCACCGGGGAGCTGTTTTTT
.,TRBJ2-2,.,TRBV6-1,CASSVQTGSNTGELFF,TGTGCCAGCAGTGTCCAGACAGGATCGAACACCGGGGAGCTGTTTTTT
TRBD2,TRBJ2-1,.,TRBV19,CASSRGLEGDEQFF,TGTGCCAGTAGTAGAGGACTAGAGGGAGATGAGCAGTTCTTC
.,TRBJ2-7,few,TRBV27,CASSKKAGTGGTLVSSYEQYF,TGTGCCAGCAGCAAAAAGGCCGGGACTGGGGGAACTCTTGTAAGCTCCTACGAGCAGTACTTC
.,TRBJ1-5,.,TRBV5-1,CASSQTPGGPQHF,TGCGCCAGCAGCCAAACTCCTGGAGGGCCCCAGCATTTT
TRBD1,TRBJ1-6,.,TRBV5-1,CASSSGQGHSYNSPLHF,TGCGCCAGCAGCTCCGGACAGGGACACTCCTATAATTCACCCCTCCACTTT
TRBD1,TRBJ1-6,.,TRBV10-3,CAINIGGQGNSPLHF,TGTGCCATCAACATTGGAGGACAGGGCAATTCACCCCTCCACTTT
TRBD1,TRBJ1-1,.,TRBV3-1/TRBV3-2,CASSPRQGGTEAFF,TGTGCCAGCAGCCCACGACAGGGAGGGACTGAAGCTTTCTTT
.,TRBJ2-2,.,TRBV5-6,CASSLGGGEAGELFF,TGTGCCAGCAGCCTAGGAGGGGGTGAGGCCGGGGAGCTGTTTTTT
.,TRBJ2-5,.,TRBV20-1,CSATGETQYF,TGCAGTGCTACTGGGGAGACCCAGTACTTC
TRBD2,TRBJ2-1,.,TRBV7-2,CASSLIAGGYNEQFF,TGTGCCAGCAGCTTAATAGCGGGGGGTTACAATGAGCAGTTCTTC
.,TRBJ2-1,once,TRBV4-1,CASRTGTEYNEQFF,TGCGCCAGCAGAACCGGGACCGAGTACAATGAGCAGTTCTTC
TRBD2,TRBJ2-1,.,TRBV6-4,CASSDGAGGYNEQFF,TGTGCCAGCAGTGACGGGGCGGGGGGCTACAATGAGCAGTTCTTC
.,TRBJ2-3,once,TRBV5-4,CASSSDTSTDTQYF,TGTGCCAGCAGTTCTGACACTAGCACAGATACGCAGTATTTT
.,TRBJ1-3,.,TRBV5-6,CASSFGGGGNTIYF,TGTGCCAGCAGCTTTGGGGGAGGCGGAAACACCATATATTTT